The rows below give T cell receptor beta chains drawn from one sample of a study of blood T cell repertoires in COVID-19. Assay: immunoSEQ multiplex PCR; the TCRdb copy retains only in-frame clones and omits some. The table records around 200,000 clones, 70% to 90% of them present only once. The specimen sequenced was peripheral blood. These receptors originate from a human donor with active or convalescent COVID-19. The donor label of this sample is uncertain. CDR3s include the opening cysteine and the closing phenylalanine or tryptophan. A D gene is named only where the DNA matches it firmly. Where a row states a size, it is once, few, many or the class of an expanded clone; other rows omit it.

d_gene	abundance	v_gene	j_gene	CDR3aa	CDR3nt
TRBD1	NA	TRBV18	TRBJ2-5	CASSPPGQAETQYF	TGTGCCAGCTCACCGCCGGGACAGGCGGAGACCCAGTACTTC
NA	NA	TRBV11-3	TRBJ2-2	CASSSMLQSGELFF	TGTGCCAGCAGCTCTATGCTACAGTCCGGGGAGCTGTTTTTT
TRBD1	NA	TRBV10-1	TRBJ1-2	CANRGQGTYYGYTF	TGCGCCAACCGAGGACAGGGGACATACTATGGCTACACCTTC
NA	NA	TRBV3-1/TRBV3-2	TRBJ1-3	CASSQVPGTGNTIYF	TGTGCCAGCAGCCAAGTACCGGGGACTGGAAACACCATATATTTT
TRBD1	NA	TRBV30	TRBJ2-7	CAWSRQGTGTYEQYF	TGTGCCTGGAGCAGACAGGGAACGGGGACCTACGAGCAGTACTTC
NA	few	TRBV14	TRBJ1-6	CASSQRGGSPLHF	TGTGCCAGCAGCCAAAGAGGAGGATCACCCCTCCACTTT
NA	NA	TRBV30	TRBJ1-5	CAWSVRGLNQPQHF	TGTGCCTGGAGTGTACGTGGGCTGAATCAGCCCCAGCATTTT
NA	NA	TRBV19	TRBJ2-3	CASRPSGDPTDTQYF	TGTGCCAGCCGGCCATCGGGAGATCCCACAGATACGCAGTATTTT
NA	NA	TRBV11-3	TRBJ2-7	CASSPRAAGLQNEQYF	TGTGCCAGCAGCCCGAGGGCGGCGGGGCTCCAGAACGAGCAGTACTTC
TRBD1	NA	TRBV7-3	TRBJ1-5	CASSSQLFRDRVMFQPQHF	TGTGCCAGCAGCTCCCAGCTTTTTCGGGACAGGGTGATGTTTCAGCCCCAGCATTTT
NA	NA	TRBV4-3	TRBJ1-1	CASSINGGASEAFF	TGCGCCAGCAGCATAAATGGGGGGGCTTCTGAAGCTTTCTTT
TRBD1	NA	TRBV3-1/TRBV3-2	TRBJ1-1	CASSQLTGDTEAFF	TGTGCCAGCAGCCAACTCACAGGGGACACTGAAGCTTTCTTT
TRBD1	NA	TRBV5-1	TRBJ1-3	CASSFGTGGNTIYF	TGCGCCAGCAGCTTCGGGACAGGGGGAAACACCATATATTTT
NA	few	TRBV20-1	TRBJ2-7	CSARDQFEQYF	TGCAGTGCTAGAGATCAGTTCGAGCAGTACTTC
TRBD1	NA	TRBV24-1	TRBJ2-3	CATSDPGTGGVDTQYF	TGTGCCACCAGTGACCCCGGGACAGGGGGCGTAGATACGCAGTATTTT
NA	once	TRBV5-5	TRBJ1-1	CASSLTRVNTEAFF	TGTGCCAGCAGCTTGACCCGGGTTAACACTGAAGCTTTCTTT
NA	NA	TRBV7-8	TRBJ2-1	CASSLGAGRSYNEQFF	TGTGCCAGCAGCTTAGGGGCGGGACGGTCCTACAATGAGCAGTTCTTC
NA	NA	TRBV19	TRBJ1-2	CASSRREDYGYTF	TGTGCCAGTAGTAGAAGGGAGGACTATGGCTACACCTTC
NA	NA	TRBV5-1	TRBJ2-6	CASSPNPNGANVLTF	TGCGCCAGCAGCCCTAACCCCAATGGGGCCAACGTCCTGACTTTC
NA	once	TRBV7-3	TRBJ2-1	CASSAQQGRNEQFF	TGTGCCAGCAGCGCCCAACAGGGTAGGAATGAGCAGTTCTTC
TRBD1	NA	TRBV9	TRBJ1-1	CASSDSTGADTEAFF	TGTGCCAGCAGCGATTCGACAGGGGCGGACACTGAAGCTTTCTTT
TRBD2	NA	TRBV5-4	TRBJ2-3	CAAAAGLASDTQYF	TGTGCCGCCGCCGCAGGACTAGCCTCAGATACGCAGTATTTT
NA	once	TRBV5-1	TRBJ1-1	CASSPQGHTEAFF	TGCGCCAGCAGCCCGCAGGGCCACACTGAAGCTTTCTTT
TRBD2	NA	TRBV28	TRBJ2-7	CASRRTSGNEQYF	TGTGCCAGCAGAAGGACTAGCGGCAACGAGCAGTACTTC
TRBD1	NA	TRBV28	TRBJ1-2	CASSRMTRTGRNYGYTF	TGTGCCAGCAGCCGAATGACTCGGACAGGGAGGAACTATGGCTACACCTTC
TRBD2	NA	TRBV5-1	TRBJ2-3	CASSLGLATDTQYF	TGCGCCAGCAGCTTGGGACTAGCAACAGATACGCAGTATTTT
NA	NA	TRBV9	TRBJ2-3	CASSVTGTDTQYF	TGTGCCAGCAGCGTAACAGGCACAGATACGCAGTATTTT
TRBD2	once	TRBV9	TRBJ2-5	CASSEGLLQETQYF	TGTGCCAGCAGCGAGGGACTACTCCAAGAGACCCAGTACTTC
TRBD2	NA	TRBV15	TRBJ2-5	CATSRDLGLVGETQYF	TGTGCCACCAGCAGAGATCTGGGACTAGTCGGTGAGACCCAGTACTTC
NA	NA	TRBV3-1/TRBV3-2	TRBJ2-3	CASSQPDSIDTQYF	TGTGCCAGCAGCCAGCCCGACAGTATAGATACGCAGTATTTT
NA	NA	TRBV5-1	TRBJ1-5	CASSLDRNQPQHF	TGCGCCAGCAGTCTCGACAGGAATCAGCCCCAGCATTTT
NA	NA	TRBV11-3	TRBJ2-7	CASSLGGDGPDEQYF	TGTGCCAGCAGCTTGGGCGGGGACGGACCGGACGAGCAGTACTTC
NA	NA	TRBV5-6	TRBJ2-5	CASSLDGSGNWETQYF	TGTGCCAGCAGCTTGGACGGTTCGGGGAATTGGGAGACCCAGTACTTC
NA	NA	TRBV29-1	TRBJ2-5	CSVDGGPQETQYF	TGCAGCGTTGACGGGGGGCCCCAAGAGACCCAGTACTTC
TRBD1	NA	TRBV7-2	TRBJ1-1	CASSLEEITGDTEAFF	TGTGCCAGCAGCTTGGAAGAGATAACAGGGGATACTGAAGCTTTCTTT